This passage covers 19 T cell receptor beta chains from one sample sequenced in a study of post-analysis software for immune sequencing data. What these receptors recognize is not known. Incorporated into the TCR beta cDNA libraries were unique molecular identifiers, which served to reduce PCR and sequencing biases. TCRdb called the PCR reads again in MiXCR, with one record for every CDR3 protein. The sample lists roughly 400,000 distinct CDR3 sequences, approximately 39% occurring once. Study-wide results and limits: Five or six TRBV segments were significantly more frequent in patients than in controls. TRBV5-6, TRBV5-1 and TRBV20-1 were among these segments.

The sequencing sample was made of blood. Source of these receptors: a girl aged 2-10 years with multiple sclerosis.

This clonotype was counted a few times. This sequence joins TRBV6-2 or TRBV6-3 and TRBJ2-3; 10 positions match TRBD2. Trimming at V came to 6 bases and at J to 2 bases, leaving 8 bases not matched to a gene. From germline, CDR1 is MNHEY and CDR2 SVGEGT. The CDR3 spans 16 residues. CDR3 sequence (DNA): TGTGCCAGCAGACGACGACTAGCGGGCTTCACAGATACGCAGTATTTT. Translation: CASRRRLAGFTDTQYF.

V is TRBV7-8 and J is TRBJ1-1; a possible D gene is TRBD1 (6 bases). V was shortened by 5 bases and J by 4 bases, with 17 bases between the two germline ends. The CDR3 length is 15 residues. Per germline, CDR1 SGHVS and CDR2 FQNEAQ. The CDR3 coding sequence is TGTGCCAGCAGCGTTAAGACAGGTCTTGGCACTGAAGCTTTCTTT. It specifies CASSVKTGLGTEAFF.

V gene TRBV20-1 combines with J gene TRBJ2-3; TRBD2 matches at 12 bases. There are 17 residues in the CDR3. The V segment lost 5 bases and the J segment 0 bases; nucleotides outside the gene matches: 9. Germline V lookup: CDR1 DFQATT, CDR2 SNEGSKA (reference sequence). CDR3 coding DNA: TGCAGTGCTCGCAGACTAGCGGGAGTCTCCAGCACAGATACGCAGTATTTT. It translates to CSARRLAGVSSTDTQYF.

The chain has TRBV7-9 and TRBJ2-7, with 7 bases fitting TRBD2. Per the germline V gene, CDR1 is SEHNR and CDR2 is FQNEAQ (reference sequence). J was trimmed by 3 bases and V by 1 base; bases with no gene match: 3. This CDR3 contains 14 residues. The CDR3 DNA sequence: TGTGCCAGCAGCTTAGTTCGGGGGGACTACGAGCAGTACTTC. It yields the protein CASSLVRGDYEQYF.

J is TRBJ2-1 and V is TRBV29-1; no clear D gene. V dropped 7 bases and J dropped 4 bases, with 8 bases sitting between them. Per the germline V gene, CDR1 is SQVTM and CDR2 is ANQGSEA. The CDR3 extends over 11 amino acids. CDR3 coding DNA: TGCAGCGCCTCAGAATACAATGAGCAGTTCTTC. It encodes CSASEYNEQFF.

This sequence joins TRBV5-1 and TRBJ2-7; D gene unclear. The CDR3 extends over 15 amino acids. V lost 5 bases and J 2 bases, leaving 17 bases between the germline ends. Germline V CDR1 and CDR2: SGHRS, YFSETQ. Here the CDR3 reads CASSFELGSTYEQYF. The CDR3 DNA reads as TGCGCCAGCAGTTTCGAGCTGGGGTCAACCTACGAGCAGTACTTC.

The V call is TRBV4-3, the J call TRBJ2-1, with TRBD2 matching over 8 bases. Trimming removed 0 bases from V and 10 bases from J; junction bases left unmatched: 11. This CDR3 has 16 amino acids. Germline assignment: CDR1 LGHNA and CDR2 YSLEER. The CDR3 region is CASSQDRISGRSEQFF. Written as DNA, the CDR3 is TGCGCCAGCAGCCAAGATAGGATCAGCGGGAGATCCGAGCAGTTCTTC.

J is TRBJ2-2 and V is TRBV6-4; D unresolved. Germline CDR1 MRHNA, CDR2 SNTAGT. V lost 3 bases and J 3 bases, leaving 8 bases between the germline ends. CDR3 length equals 14 residues. CDR3 sequence (DNA): TGTGCCAGCAGTGAAGTATGGGACACCGGGGAGCTGTTTTTT. It yields the protein CASSEVWDTGELFF.

This clonotype was detected a few times. The chain carries TRBV12-3 or TRBV12-4 and TRBJ2-4; D not certain. V dropped 2 bases and J dropped 10 bases, with 12 bases sitting between them. The CDR3 length is 13 residues. This chain's CDR3 is CASSLISSGIQYF. For the CDR3, the DNA is TGTGCCAGCAGTTTAATAAGTTCCGGAATTCAGTACTTC.

The J gene is TRBJ1-6, the V gene TRBV9; perhaps TRBD1 as D (5 bases). The CDR3 has 19 amino acids. Per the germline V gene, CDR1 is SGDLS and CDR2 is YYNGEE. The V end lost 3 bases, the J end lost 4 bases, and 23 bases lay between the germline ends. CDR3 DNA: TGTGCCAGCAGCGCCGACCCTCGGCAGGGATATCCTTATAATTCACCCCTCCACTTT. Its protein product is CASSADPRQGYPYNSPLHF.

This clonotype was counted only a few times. The chain carries TRBV13 and TRBJ2-3; the match to TRBD1 covers 8 bases. The CDR3 is 17 amino acids. Trimming took 0 bases from V and 2 from J; bases not matched to a gene: 7. Germline CDR1 reads PRHDT; CDR2 reads FYEKMQ (reference sequence). CDR3 DNA sequence: TGTGCCAGCAGCTTAGGGACCGGGACAGGACTCACAGATACGCAGTATTTT. Protein product: CASSLGTGTGLTDTQYF. The whole variable domain, remainder taken from reference TRBV13 and TRBJ2-3, is AAGVIQSPRHLIKEKRETATLKCYPIPRHDTVYWYQQGPGQDPQFLISFYEKMQSDKGSIPDRFSAQQFSDYHSELNMSSLELGDSALYFCASSLGTGTGLTDTQYFGPGTRLTVL.

This clonotype was found a few times. At one of its ends the junction is not consistent with the germline gene, which may arise from a read error. The chain employs TRBV7-9 and TRBJ2-7; D is perhaps TRBD2 (5 bases). Germline CDR1 SEHNR, CDR2 FQNEAQ (reference sequence). The CDR3 contains 14 residues. CDR3 region: CASSPGGGAYEQYF. CDR3 DNA sequence: TGCGCCAGCAGCCCAGGAGGAGGCGCCTACGAGCAGTACTTC.

This clonotype was observed a handful of times. At one end, the junction sequence differs from germline, possibly due to a read error. This chain links TRBV29-1 with TRBJ1-1; tentatively, D is TRBD1 (5 bases). In germline, CDR1 is SQVTM, CDR2 ANQGSEA. This CDR3 spans 14 amino acids. CDR3 loop: CNVVSGDLNTEAFF. DNA of the CDR3: TGCAACGTTGTCTCGGGGGACCTGAACACTGAAGCTTTCTTT. Combining the CDR3 with reference TRBV29-1 and TRBJ1-1 gives the whole variable domain SAVISQKPSRDICQRGTSLTIQCQVDSQVTMMFWYRQQPGQSLTLIATANQGSEATYESGFVIDKFPISRPNLTFSTLTVSNMSPEDSSIYLCNVVSGDLNTEAFFGQGTRLTVV.

This clonotype was observed many times. The junction shows a germline mismatch at one end, possibly a read error. The genes are TRBV7-9 and TRBJ1-5, with D possibly TRBD1 on 5 matching bases. The CDR3 is 14 amino acids. Germline CDR1 is SEHNR and CDR2 is FQNEAQ (reference sequence). The CDR3 bases are TGCGCCAGCAGCTTGGTCGGGGGAAATCAGCCCCAGCATTTT. It translates to CASSLVGGNQPQHF.

The rearrangement links TRBV7-3 to TRBJ2-7; D remains unclear. Deletions cut 1 base from V and 6 bases from J, with 13 bases between. The CDR3 has 14 residues. Germline loops: CDR1 SGHTA, CDR2 FQGTGA. The CDR3 loop is CASSLMAEIGEQYF. CDR3 coding DNA: TGTGCCAGCAGCTTAATGGCCGAAATCGGCGAGCAGTACTTC.

This clonotype was found a few times. The V and J genes are TRBV4-1 and TRBJ1-4, with D hard to call. The CDR3 is 16 amino acids. Germline V gene lookup returns CDR1 MGHRA and CDR2 YSYEKL. V lost 2 bases and J lost 3, with 13 bases in between. CDR3 bases: TGCGCCAGCAGCCAACCCTCCCGGGAGCCTAATGAAAAACTGTTTTTT. This sequence encodes CASSQPSREPNEKLFF.

On this clonotype: Relative to the germline gene, one junction end is altered; a read error may explain this. The genes are TRBV7-9 and TRBJ1-2; 11 nucleotides agree with TRBD1. The CDR3 consists of 15 residues. Germline values: CDR1 SEHNR, CDR2 FQNEAQ (reference sequence). The CDR3 here is CASSSRTGGPYGYIF. The CDR3, as DNA: TGTGCCAGCAGCTCACGGACAGGGGGCCCGTATGGCTACATCTTC.

The chain employs TRBV6-1 and TRBJ1-2; D is ambiguous. CDR3 length: 14 residues. Per the germline V gene, CDR1 is MNHNS and CDR2 is SASEGT. V dropped 8 bases and J dropped 0 bases, with 13 bases sitting between them. The CDR3 nucleotides read TGTGCCAGCTCCAGTACATTTGCTAACTATGGCTACACCTTC. The encoded protein is CASSSTFANYGYTF.

This clonotype occurred a few times. The chain links TRBV4-1 to TRBJ2-7, with a weak D call TRBD2 (6 bases). The CDR3 spans 15 residues. Per germline, CDR1 MGHRA and CDR2 YSYEKL. The V end lost 1 base, the J end lost 0 bases, and 10 bases lay between the germline ends. This CDR3 is CASSQARGNSYEQYF. CDR3 in DNA: TGCGCCAGCAGCCAAGCTCGGGGGAACTCCTACGAGCAGTACTTC.